The 14 T cell receptor beta chains below all came from one sample that was sequenced in a study of CD4+ T cells in melanoma (dated by TCRdb to about 2022). To prepare the library, the immunoSEQ multiplex PCR assay was applied. TCRdb took this table from immuneACCESS and kept in-frame rearrangements with V and J called. Such tables lack part of the clones; where checked against another copy, unresolved V genes explain under half of the gap, and the rest is unexplained. The sample has some 14,000 clones on record, 62% of them singletons. The ten largest clones represent over 11% of the sample. Sample: cells from a culture (not recorded whether cultured in vitro). Receptor source: a human donor with melanoma.

This clone was counted only a few times. The gene calls are TRBV14 and TRBJ2-2; no definite D call. V dropped 1 base and J dropped 7 bases, with 4 bases sitting between them. This CDR3 is 12 amino acids long. Looked up from germline, CDR1 is SGHDN and CDR2 is FVKESK. For the CDR3, the DNA is TGTGCCAGCAGCCAAGTAATCGGGGAGCTGTTTTTT. Translation: CASSQVIGELFF.

This chain connects TRBV14 to TRBJ1-2; 8 nucleotides align to TRBD1. With 1 base clipped from V and 6 bases from J, the junction kept 7 bases outside the gene matches. The germline CDR1 and CDR2 sequences are SGHDN and FVKESK. CDR3 length: 15 amino acids. The CDR3 region is CASSQARTGSNGYTF. The CDR3 DNA reads as TGTGCCAGCAGCCAAGCCCGGACAGGGAGTAATGGCTACACCTTC. The full variable domain, completed using reference TRBV14 and TRBJ1-2, is EAGVTQFPSHSVIEKGQTVTLRCDPISGHDNLYWYRRVMGKEIKFLLHFVKESKQDESGMPNNRFLAERTGGTYSTLKVQPAELEDSGVYFCASSQARTGSNGYTFGSGTRLTVV.

The V and J genes are TRBV5-1 and TRBJ2-1; 7 bases line up with TRBD1. The CDR3 runs 15 residues. Germline lookup yields CDR1 SGHRS and CDR2 YFSETQ. With V trimmed by 2 bases and J by 0 bases, 2 bases remained unmatched. CDR3 nucleotide sequence: TGCGCCAGCAGCTTATCAGGGGGCTCCTACAATGAGCAGTTCTTC. It specifies CASSLSGGSYNEQFF.

The chain has TRBV18 and TRBJ2-2, with D hard to call. The CDR3 is 12 amino acids. CDR1 is KGHSH and CDR2 is LQKENI in the germline V gene. Between the trimmed V and J ends, which lost 3 bases and 8 bases, there was a span of 7 bases. CDR3 DNA sequence: TGTGCCAGCTCACCTCCGACAGGGGAGCTGTTTTTT. Its protein product is CASSPPTGELFF.

V gene TRBV18 combines with J gene TRBJ2-7; TRBD1 matches at 11 bases. Germline trimming cut 2 bases from V and 5 bases from J; bases unmatched to any gene: 2. Germline V CDR1 and CDR2: KGHSH, LQKENI. CDR3 size: 14 residues. CDR3 sequence reads: CASSPGTGGDEQYF. The CDR3 DNA reads as TGTGCCAGCTCACCAGGGACAGGGGGTGACGAGCAGTACTTC.

The rearrangement joins TRBV30 to TRBJ2-6; 7 bases fit TRBD1. The CDR3 loop spans 16 amino acids. Trimming cost V 2 bases and J 0 bases; bases outside gene matches: 4. Looked up from germline, CDR1 is GTSNPN and CDR2 is SVGIG (reference sequence). The CDR3 here is CAWSRGRYSGANVLTF. The CDR3 DNA reads TGTGCCTGGAGTAGGGGGCGATACTCTGGGGCCAACGTCCTGACTTTC.

This sequence joins TRBV7-2 and TRBJ2-7; TRBD1 matches at 9 bases. V shed 1 base, J shed 5 bases, and the junction held 6 bases outside the gene matches. The CDR3 is 15 residues long. In germline, CDR1 is SGHTA, CDR2 FQGNSA. CDR3 nucleotides: TGTGCCAGCAGCTTAGTTGGGGACAGGGCAGACGAGCAGTACTTC. Protein: CASSLVGDRADEQYF.

The genes are TRBV7-8 and TRBJ2-7, with D perhaps matching TRBD2 (6 bases). This CDR3 is built from 13 residues. Trimming stripped 0 bases from V and 4 bases from J, with 7 bases between. The germline V gene encodes CDR1 SGHVS and CDR2 FQNEAQ. CDR3 amino acids: CASSLARGYEQYF. CDR3 DNA: TGTGCCAGCAGCTTAGCGCGGGGTTACGAGCAGTACTTC.

The chain employs TRBV11-2 and TRBJ2-3; the match to TRBD2 covers 8 bases. The V and J ends lost 1 base and 6 bases, in that order; junction bases with no gene match: 9. This CDR3 region has 16 residues. Per the germline V gene, CDR1 is SGHAT and CDR2 is FQNNGV. The CDR3 DNA follows: TGTGCCAGCAGCTTAGCGGGACTAGGGGTGCGGGATACGCAGTATTTT. Encoded protein: CASSLAGLGVRDTQYF.

This clone was counted between two and nine times. The chain is built from TRBV5-8 and TRBJ1-6; the D gene is possibly TRBD1 (6 bases). Germline CDR1 reads SGHTS; CDR2 reads YDEGEE. V lost 4 bases and J 8 bases, leaving 13 bases between the germline ends. The CDR3 runs 14 residues. In DNA form, the CDR3 reads TGTGCCAGCAGCCGCGACAGGTTATATTCACCCCTCCACTTT. Its translation: CASSRDRLYSPLHF. Filled out from reference TRBV5-8 and TRBJ1-6, the complete variable domain reads EAGVTQSPTHLIKTRGQQATLRCSPISGHTSVYWYQQALGLGLQFLLWYDEGEERNRGNFPPRFSGRQFPNYSSELNVNALELEDSALYLCASSRDRLYSPLHFGNGTRLTVT.

The rearrangement joins TRBV5-4 to TRBJ1-2; 8 bases are a match to TRBD1. In germline, CDR1 is SGHNT, CDR2 YYREEE (reference sequence). After removal of 3 bases from V and 4 bases from J, the junction contained 5 bases not matched to a gene. The CDR3 sequence is 14 residues long. The CDR3 nucleotides are TGTGCCAGCAGCTCCCGGACAGGGTTCTATGGCTACACCTTC. It specifies CASSSRTGFYGYTF.

The gene calls are TRBV6-5 and TRBJ2-1; D might be TRBD2 (6 bases). Trimming took off 4 bases at V and 2 bases at J, with 15 bases between the two ends. This CDR3 is built from 16 residues. Germline loops: CDR1 MNHEY, CDR2 SVGAGI. The CDR3 loop is CASSLTITGAYNEQFF. The DNA for the CDR3 is TGTGCCAGCAGTTTGACTATAACGGGGGCCTACAATGAGCAGTTCTTC.

V is TRBV18 and J is TRBJ1-1; D gene ambiguous. This CDR3 is built from 14 residues. Germline V lookup: CDR1 KGHSH, CDR2 LQKENI. The V end was cut by 0 bases, the J end by 3 bases, with 8 bases between. CDR3 loop: CASSPPGRYTEAFF. The CDR3 region has the DNA TGTGCCAGCTCACCACCGGGTAGATACACTGAAGCTTTCTTT.

The rearrangement joins TRBV29-1 to TRBJ2-7, with D maybe TRBD2 (6 bases). Germline-derived CDR1 and CDR2 are SQVTM and ANQGSEA. This CDR3 comprises 12 residues. The V end was cut by 3 bases, the J end by 1 base, with 7 bases between. The CDR3 nucleotides read TGCAGCGTTGATGGAGGGTCCTACGAGCAGTACTTC. It encodes CSVDGGSYEQYF.